The rows below give T cell receptor beta chains drawn from one sample of a study of vaccination and CD4 T cells after COVID-19. A single record per CDR3 protein comes from TCRdb applying MiXCR to the PCR reads. The table includes about 9,100 distinct CDR3 sequences, approximately 58% detected once. Their target antigens are unknown. The sample in question was cultured CD4+ T cells from blood, obtained after SARS-CoV-2 vaccination. The receptors stem from a human donor with COVID-19. CDR3s include the opening cysteine and the closing phenylalanine or tryptophan. The order of the fields is D gene, V gene, J gene, clone size, CDR3 protein, CDR3 DNA. A D gene is named only where the DNA matches it firmly. Size values are once, few and many counts, or a class for expanded clones, and some rows have none.

TRBD1	TRBV20-1	TRBJ1-2	few	CSAPPRGVEGYTF	TGCAGTGCTCCTCCCAGGGGGGTAGAGGGCTACACCTTC
-	TRBV7-9	TRBJ1-2	-	CASSPSLDSNYGYTF	TGTGCCAGCAGCCCATCCCTGGACAGTAACTATGGCTACACCTTC
TRBD1	TRBV20-1	TRBJ2-7	-	CSAQGGTGKNEQYF	TGCAGTGCTCAGGGGGGGACAGGGAAAAACGAGCAGTACTTC
-	TRBV24-1	TRBJ1-1	-	CATSESKNTEAFF	TGTGCCACCAGTGAATCCAAGAACACTGAAGCTTTCTTT
-	TRBV7-2	TRBJ2-5	-	CASSLVGRGETQYF	TGTGCCAGCAGCTTAGTTGGACGAGGGGAGACCCAGTACTTC
-	TRBV7-9	TRBJ1-5	-	CASSSGLDGQPQHF	TGTGCCAGCAGCTCGGGACTCGACGGTCAGCCCCAGCATTTT
-	TRBV2	TRBJ1-1	-	CASSPGPPEGTEAFF	TGTGCCAGCAGTCCGGGACCCCCAGAAGGGACTGAAGCTTTCTTT
TRBD1	TRBV20-1	TRBJ2-5	-	CSAETGEVETQYF	TGCAGTGCGGAGACAGGGGAGGTAGAGACCCAGTACTTC
-	TRBV19	TRBJ2-7	few	CASSMMPSEQYF	TGTGCCAGTAGTATGATGCCCTCAGAGCAGTACTTC
TRBD2	TRBV5-5	TRBJ2-2	medium-sized	CASSSRLAGADTGELFF	TGTGCCAGCAGCTCCAGACTAGCGGGGGCCGACACCGGGGAGCTGTTTTTT
-	TRBV7-9	TRBJ2-2	-	CASSLSTGELFF	TGTGCCAGCAGCTTAAGCACCGGGGAGCTGTTTTTT
-	TRBV2	TRBJ1-2	once	CASSEAGTGSLNYGYTF	TGTGCCAGCAGTGAAGCAGGAACAGGGTCCCTTAACTATGGCTACACCTTC
-	TRBV30	TRBJ2-7	-	CAWNQPGHVYEQYF	TGTGCCTGGAATCAGCCGGGACACGTCTACGAGCAGTACTTC
-	TRBV5-6	TRBJ2-7	-	CASSLAGTGALGQYF	TGTGCCAGCAGCTTGGCCGGGACCGGGGCTTTAGGGCAGTACTTC
-	TRBV6-1	TRBJ2-7	few	CASRRRGYSEQYF	TGTGCCAGCAGACGCAGGGGTTATAGCGAGCAGTACTTC
TRBD1	TRBV19	TRBJ1-1	-	CASSPRDRARGTEAFF	TGTGCCAGTAGTCCGCGGGACAGGGCGAGGGGCACTGAAGCTTTCTTT
TRBD2	TRBV5-4	TRBJ2-5	-	CASSLAKRGGQETQYF	TGTGCCAGCAGCTTGGCCAAGCGGGGGGGACAAGAGACCCAGTACTTC
-	TRBV5-5	TRBJ1-2	-	CASSLEQLIYGYTF	TGTGCCAGCAGCTTGGAACAGCTGATCTATGGCTACACCTTC
-	TRBV19	TRBJ1-2	-	CASKGEYYGYTF	TGTGCCAGTAAGGGCGAATACTATGGCTACACCTTC
TRBD1	TRBV6-5	TRBJ1-1	-	CASSYGTGRSAFF	TGTGCCAGCAGTTATGGGACAGGGCGTTCGGCTTTCTTT
TRBD1	TRBV7-9	TRBJ2-7	-	CASSITGTGFEQYF	TGTGCCAGCAGCATCACCGGGACAGGGTTCGAGCAGTACTTC
-	TRBV21-1	TRBJ2-7	-	CASSKASGTGGYEQYF	TGTGCCAGCAGCAAAGCCTCGGGGACAGGGGGCTACGAGCAGTACTTC
-	TRBV24-1	TRBJ2-5	-	CATSDPFLGLETQYF	TGTGCCACCAGTGATCCCTTCTTAGGGTTAGAGACCCAGTACTTC
-	TRBV20-1	TRBJ2-3	few	CSGRTRASTDTQYF	TGCAGTGGGAGGACTCGTGCTAGCACAGATACGCAGTATTTT
-	TRBV24-1	TRBJ2-5	-	CATSTDNRRETQYF	TGTGCCACCAGTACTGATAACAGGCGAGAGACCCAGTACTTC
TRBD2	TRBV7-2	TRBJ2-1	-	CASSTSGGTSYNEQFF	TGTGCCAGCAGCACTAGCGGGGGGACCTCCTACAATGAGCAGTTCTTC
-	TRBV6-5	TRBJ1-6	-	CASSYSTNTDSPLHF	TGTGCCAGCAGTTACTCTACTAACACGGATTCACCCCTCCACTTT
TRBD1	TRBV2	TRBJ1-2	-	CASTSDRVYGYTF	TGTGCCAGCACCTCGGACAGGGTCTATGGCTACACCTTC
-	TRBV30	TRBJ1-5	-	CAWNRDSNQPQHF	TGTGCCTGGAATCGGGATAGCAATCAGCCCCAGCATTTT
TRBD1	TRBV29-1	TRBJ2-3	-	CSVDTGAPDTQYF	TGCAGCGTTGATACAGGGGCCCCAGATACGCAGTATTTT
TRBD1	TRBV7-9	TRBJ1-6	few	CASSWDRGDSPLHF	TGTGCCAGCAGCTGGGACAGGGGAGATTCACCCCTCCACTTT
-	TRBV20-1	TRBJ2-5	-	CSVPGGQETQYF	TGCAGTGTTCCAGGGGGGCAAGAGACCCAGTACTTC
-	TRBV10-3	TRBJ1-1	-	CAISDNTGKHTEAFF	TGTGCCATCAGTGACAATACAGGGAAGCACACTGAAGCTTTCTTT
-	TRBV7-2	TRBJ1-6	-	CASSFDPGSPLHF	TGTGCCAGCAGCTTCGATCCGGGGTCACCCCTCCACTTT
TRBD2	TRBV12-3/TRBV12-4	TRBJ2-7	-	CASSFYGGGAYEQYF	TGTGCCAGCAGTTTCTATGGTGGGGGGGCCTACGAGCAGTACTTC
-	TRBV7-9	TRBJ1-1	-	CASSIMLGRGMNTEAFF	TGTGCCAGCAGCATCATGTTAGGACGCGGCATGAACACTGAAGCTTTCTTT
-	TRBV27	TRBJ1-5	-	CASSSGLINQPQHF	TGTGCCAGCAGTTCGGGACTGATCAATCAGCCCCAGCATTTT
TRBD2	TRBV7-6	TRBJ2-5	once	CASSFSAGGLGETQYF	TGTGCCAGCAGCTTCTCGGCGGGGGGGCTCGGAGAGACCCAGTACTTC
-	TRBV7-2	TRBJ1-6	-	CASSLTVYNSPLHF	TGTGCCAGCAGCTTAACGGTCTATAATTCACCCCTCCACTTT
-	TRBV6-1	TRBJ2-2	-	CASSPPTQLDTGELFF	TGTGCCAGCAGCCCCCCAACCCAGTTGGACACCGGGGAGCTGTTTTTT
-	TRBV6-2/TRBV6-3	TRBJ1-5	large	CASSRDNGLNQPQHF	TGTGCCAGCAGTCGAGACAACGGATTGAATCAGCCCCAGCATTTT
-	TRBV6-1	TRBJ1-1	-	CASSERQMNTEAFF	TGTGCCAGCAGTGAAAGACAGATGAACACTGAAGCTTTCTTT
-	TRBV12-3/TRBV12-4	TRBJ2-5	-	CASSLAGAEETQYF	TGTGCCAGCAGTTTAGCCGGGGCCGAAGAGACCCAGTACTTC
-	TRBV5-1	TRBJ2-1	-	CASSLPSNEQFF	TGCGCCAGCAGCCTCCCCTCCAATGAGCAGTTCTTC
-	TRBV5-1	TRBJ1-2	-	CASSLGRGERGYTF	TGCGCCAGCAGCTTAGGCCGCGGGGAGCGAGGCTACACCTTC
-	TRBV6-1	TRBJ1-2	-	CASSEADYGYTF	TGTGCCAGCAGTGAAGCCGACTATGGCTACACCTTC
-	TRBV7-2	TRBJ1-1	few	CASSLAGLNTEAFF	TGTGCCAGCAGCTTAGCCGGATTGAACACTGAAGCTTTCTTT
TRBD2	TRBV27	TRBJ2-7	-	CASSLRSGASSYEQYF	TGTGCCAGCAGTTTACGTAGCGGGGCAAGCTCCTACGAGCAGTACTTC
-	TRBV10-3	TRBJ1-2	once	CAIGPEVNYGYTF	TGTGCCATCGGGCCAGAGGTTAACTATGGCTACACCTTC
-	TRBV7-9	TRBJ2-3	once	CASSPPSGRGLDTQYF	TGTGCCAGCAGCCCCCCCAGTGGACGCGGTTTGGATACGCAGTATTTT
TRBD1	TRBV5-4	TRBJ2-7	-	CASSLEGQGTSEQYF	TGTGCCAGCAGCTTGGAGGGACAGGGGACCAGCGAGCAGTACTTC
-	TRBV6-1	TRBJ1-5	-	CASSDLYEIGNQPQHF	TGTGCCAGCAGTGATCTGTATGAAATCGGCAATCAGCCCCAGCATTTT
TRBD1	TRBV2	TRBJ1-1	-	CASIHRGGTEAFF	TGTGCCAGCATACACAGGGGTGGCACTGAAGCTTTCTTT
-	TRBV11-2	TRBJ2-5	-	CASSLVRGPETQYF	TGTGCCAGCAGCTTAGTAAGAGGGCCAGAGACCCAGTACTTC
TRBD1	TRBV10-1	TRBJ2-7	once	CATRRDRGNEQYF	TGCGCCACCCGCCGGGACAGGGGAAACGAGCAGTACTTC